This T cell receptor (beta chain) was recorded in a study of blood T cell repertoires in COVID-19 (dated by TCRdb to 2018 to 2020). A note on the overall study: The collaborator samples originated in the United States, Italy and Spain and spanned the acute and convalescent phases of COVID-19. HLA class I and class II types, where available, came from metadata supplied by the sample provider rather than from assay-based typing. The repertoires were released in a freely available public database meant as a resource for research on the immune response to SARS-CoV-2. The samples were drawn from two sources: the first 160 participants of the ongoing ImmuneRACE study, and fewer than 1,500 subjects contributed by 6 global collaborators. Deeply sampled blood TCRbeta repertoires from subjects exposed to, actively infected with, or recovered from COVID-19 were included in the dataset. A de-identified subject ID, COVID-19 status, age in years and sex were almost always included in the sample metadata. The material from the prospective study consisted of cDNA or gDNA derived from T cells, B-cell-depleted T cells, or PBMCs. Study-wide findings and limitations: Clinical and demographic metadata were provided uncurated, with the amount varying by source and participant.

The collaborating institutions used their own protocols to collect whole blood in K2EDTA tubes. For TCRbeta analysis, collaborators shipped samples in one of three forms: frozen whole blood, isolated PBMCs, or DNA extracted from either of those sample types. Looking up the germline V gene (reference sequence) yields CDR1 SEHNR and CDR2 FQNEAQ. The germline ends are 8 bases apart after V is trimmed by 2 bases and J by 7 bases. The CDR3 goes from the cysteine to the phenylalanine over 13 residues. The kept DNA is CDR3 alone, 39 bases in frame from the first base. Comments on this clone: This clone's antigen is unknown. It has no much larger one-base neighbor in the sample; base qualities were not kept.

TCRbeta CDR3 regions were amplified from genomic DNA using the immunoSEQ Assay, a bias-controlled multiplex PCR. The authors' pipeline ran thus. The number of nucleated cells in each sample was estimated by amplification of reference gene primers within the assay. To quantify the absolute abundance of each unique TCRbeta CDR3 rearrangement, sequence reads were collapsed and filtered. For each sample, productive Simpson clonality was calculated as the square root of Simpson's diversity index over productive rearrangements. The table was pulled from immuneACCESS by TCRdb, which kept in-frame rearrangements only. Such tables lose some clones; where checked, under half of the loss comes from unresolved V genes, and the rest has no known cause. The DNA was the basis for D and trimming; V, J and clone size are from that table. A total of around 95,000 clones appear in this sample, 75% to 95% of them only once. Of the sample, 5% to 6.5% is held by the ten largest clones.

The receptor was isolated from a man over 45 with acute or convalescent COVID-19. Sample: peripheral blood. The rearranged segments are TRBV7-9 and TRBJ1-4, with the D gene too uncertain to name. The bases read TGTGCCAGCAGCTTAATGCGTGGTGAAAAACTGTTTTTT. The encoded protein is CASSLMRGEKLFF.